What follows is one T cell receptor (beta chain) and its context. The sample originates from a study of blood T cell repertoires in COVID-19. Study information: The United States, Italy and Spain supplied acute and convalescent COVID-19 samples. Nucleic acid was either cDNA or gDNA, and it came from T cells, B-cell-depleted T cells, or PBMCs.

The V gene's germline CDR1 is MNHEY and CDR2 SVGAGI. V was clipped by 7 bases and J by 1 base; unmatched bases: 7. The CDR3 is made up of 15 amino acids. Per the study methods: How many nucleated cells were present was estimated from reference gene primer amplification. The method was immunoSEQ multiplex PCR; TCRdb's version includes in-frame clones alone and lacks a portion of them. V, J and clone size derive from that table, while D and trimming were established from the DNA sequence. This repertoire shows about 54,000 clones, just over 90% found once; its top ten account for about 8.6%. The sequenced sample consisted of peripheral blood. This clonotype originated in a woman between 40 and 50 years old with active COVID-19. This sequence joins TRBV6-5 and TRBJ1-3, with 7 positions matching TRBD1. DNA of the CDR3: TGTGCCAGCACCCCGGGACAGCAGTCTGGAAACACCATATATTTT. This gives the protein CASTPGQQSGNTIYF.